The clone carrying this T cell receptor (beta chain) was detected ten times or more. Antigen specificity is unknown. Sequencing used immunoSEQ multiplex PCR; TCRdb keeps in-frame clones, though not all of them. The sample shows about 37,000 clones, no singletons; the ten largest hold 5.5% to 7%. This entry belongs to a study of T cells after posttransplantation cyclophosphamide. Notes on the study in general: Recipient CMV seropositivity and CMV reactivation strongly tracked TRB clonality. Skin or GI-infiltrating T cells shared few TRB sequences with blood. Donor CD8+ memory clones often dominated recipient blood repertoires at later times.

The TCR originated in a man aged 30-40 years in good health and a related stem cell transplant donor. The sequenced sample consisted of PBMCs.

CDR3: CASSLNARDTEAFF. DNA for the CDR3: TGTGCCAGCAGCTTAAACGCGAGGGACACTGAAGCTTTCTTT. J is TRBJ1-1 and V is TRBV7-9; D remains unclear. The CDR3 has 14 amino acids. Trimming pared 2 bases from V and 3 bases from J, leaving 10 bases between. CDR1 and CDR2 from the germline V gene are SEHNR and FQNEAQ (reference sequence).